This T cell receptor beta chain was profiled in a study of blood T cell repertoires in COVID-19. Study at large: Acute and convalescent COVID-19 samples came from the United States, Italy and Spain.

Ages ranged from roughly 18 to 100 years, with residence in around 24 US areas. Clinical histories supplied by participants themselves formed the basis of cohort assignment. Each recovered donor of Cohort 3 presented with two negative PCRs, clearance, or symptom resolution. Produced via immunoSEQ multiplex PCR; TCRdb's table is partial and in-frame only. The sample yields approximately 200,000 clones, 75% to 90% seen once. Germline assignment: CDR1 MDHEN and CDR2 SYDVKM. Losses at the gene ends were 5 bases for V and 5 bases for J; bases not matched to a gene: 12. The CDR3 sequence is 16 residues long.

This clonotype was obtained from a man in his forties who had recovered from COVID-19. Sequencing was performed on PBMCs or T cells enriched from blood (not recorded which). The V gene is TRBV28, the J gene TRBJ2-7, with 10 bases matching TRBD1. CDR3 coding DNA: TGTGCCAGCAGTCAACTCCCGGGACAGGGGATCCACGAGCAGTACTTC. It codes for CASSQLPGQGIHEQYF.